A single sample is the source of the 16 T cell receptor beta chains below, sequenced in a study of OX40 agonist ivuxolimab in advanced cancers. The repertoire was sequenced with immunoSEQ multiplex PCR; TCRdb's copy has only in-frame clones and lacks some. Among tens of thousands of clones listed, over 75% were seen once. Here the sequenced sample was CD4+ or CD8+ T cells sorted from blood, taken in a trial of the OX40 agonist ivuxolimab. These receptors originate from an adult with an advanced solid tumor such as melanoma, head and neck, liver or kidney cancer.

V usage is TRBV19 and J usage is TRBJ2-5; the match to TRBD2 covers 8 bases. The J call is uncertain, as TRBJ2-7 better fits the DNA end. The CDR3 runs to 15 residues. The V gene's germline CDR1 is LNHDA and CDR2 SQIVND (reference sequence). The CDR3 bases are TGTGCCAGTAGGTTGGGTAGCGGGGCCGCCTACGAGCAGTACTTC. It translates to CASRLGSGAAYEQYF.

This clone was observed once. The chain has TRBV19 and TRBJ2-3; 7 bases match TRBD2. Germline-derived CDR1 and CDR2 are LNHDA and SQIVND (reference sequence). V was pared by 4 bases and J by 3 bases, with 7 bases of the junction left unmatched. The CDR3 spans 15 residues. CDR3: CASSNGGGSTDTQYF. CDR3 coding DNA: TGTGCCAGTAGTAATGGTGGCGGGAGTACAGATACGCAGTATTTT.

The chain employs TRBV4-1 and TRBJ2-1; 13 positions agree with TRBD2. The CDR3 has 17 amino acids. Germline V gene lookup returns CDR1 MGHRA and CDR2 YSYEKL. V lost 2 bases, J lost 5 bases, and 6 bases stayed unmatched. The CDR3 DNA reads TGCGCCAGCAGCCAAACCCGACTAGCGGGGGGTAACAATGAGCAGTTCTTC. The encoded protein is CASSQTRLAGGNNEQFF.

This rearrangement joins TRBV21-1 to TRBJ2-1; the table calls TRBD1, which could not be checked here. TRBV21-1 represents a pseudogene. The CDR3 totals 15 residues. The CDR3 loop is CASSKGQGRNNEQFF. CDR3 nucleotides: TGTGCCAGCAGCAAGGGACAGGGTAGGAACAATGAGCAGTTCTTC.

This chain connects TRBV18 to TRBJ2-3, with a weak D call TRBD1 (6 bases). Germline CDR1 and CDR2: KGHSH and LQKENI. The CDR3 spans 17 residues. V was trimmed by 3 bases and J by 1 base, leaving 17 bases between them. The DNA of the CDR3 is TGTGCCAGCTCACCGAACAGGGTTTCGGAAGGCACAGATACGCAGTATTTT. It codes for CASSPNRVSEGTDTQYF.

V usage is TRBV5-6 and J usage is TRBJ2-1; 10 bases are a match to TRBD1. V was pared by 4 bases and J by 6 bases, with 7 bases of the junction left unmatched. This CDR3 comprises 15 residues. Germline V gene lookup returns CDR1 SGHDT and CDR2 YYEEEE. This chain's CDR3 is CASSAPGTGANEQFF. The CDR3 DNA reads TGTGCCAGCAGCGCACCCGGGACAGGGGCCAATGAGCAGTTCTTC.

The genes are TRBV28 and TRBJ2-2; 11 nucleotides agree with TRBD2. CDR1 MDHEN and CDR2 SYDVKM come from the germline V gene. V gave up 4 bases and J gave up 10 bases; unmatched junction bases: 11. This CDR3 comprises 16 residues. For the CDR3, the DNA is TGTGCCAGCAGTTACGTAGCGGGGGGGCCGCTAGCGGAGCTGTTTTTT. This translates into CASSYVAGGPLAELFF.

The chain is built from TRBV6-1 and TRBJ2-3, with D possibly TRBD2 on 5 matching bases. This CDR3 has 12 residues. V was clipped by 6 bases and J by 2 bases, with 6 bases between them. Germline lookup yields CDR1 MNHNS and CDR2 SASEGT. The CDR3 reads CASRDFTDTQYF. The CDR3 nucleotides read TGTGCCAGCAGGGACTTCACAGATACGCAGTATTTT.

The chain is built from TRBV18 and TRBJ2-5; D is undetermined. The germline V gene has CDR1 KGHSH and CDR2 LQKENI. Between the trimmed V and J ends, which lost 8 bases and 5 bases, there was a span of 18 bases. The CDR3 contains 14 residues. Written as DNA, the CDR3 is TGTGCCAGCACGAACCTTGCTAGTGATGAGACCCAGTACTTC. This codes for CASTNLASDETQYF.

The V call is TRBV2, the J call TRBJ2-5; D perhaps matches TRBD1 (6 bases). Germline loops: CDR1 SNHLY, CDR2 FYNNEI. The CDR3 is 14 residues long. Trimming stripped 7 bases from V and 1 base from J, with 13 bases between. The CDR3 DNA sequence: TGTGCCAGCAACGTACAGGGCTCCCAAGAGACCCAGTACTTC. It is translated as CASNVQGSQETQYF.

The genes are TRBV7-2 and TRBJ1-1; D is possibly TRBD1 (6 bases). The CDR3 has 13 residues. The V and J ends lost 4 bases and 4 bases respectively, with 10 bases between them. In germline, CDR1 is SGHTA, CDR2 FQGNSA. CDR3: CASSWGLGTEAFF. The CDR3 coding sequence is TGTGCCAGCAGCTGGGGGCTCGGCACTGAAGCTTTCTTT.

The CDR3, as DNA: TGTGCCATCAGTGATGCAGGAAGCATCTCCTACGAGCAGTACTTC. Encoded protein: CAISDAGSISYEQYF. The chain is built from TRBV10-3 and TRBJ2-7; D is ambiguous. Trimming cost V 3 bases and J 0 bases, with 12 bases left between them. This CDR3 is 15 amino acids long. Germline V gives CDR1 ENHRY, CDR2 SYGVKD.

This chain connects TRBV4-1 to TRBJ1-1, with a tentative D call TRBD1 (6 bases). CDR1 is MGHRA, CDR2 YSYEKL, per germline. The CDR3 runs 16 residues. Trimming shortened V by 1 base and J by 2 bases, and 14 bases separated the two germline ends. The chain's CDR3 is CASSQGGRRVNTEAFF. The CDR3, as DNA: TGCGCCAGCAGCCAAGGGGGGCGCAGGGTCAACACTGAAGCTTTCTTT.

The rearrangement uses TRBV7-9 and TRBJ1-3; perhaps TRBD1 as D (5 bases). The CDR3 is 16 residues long. V shed 4 bases and J shed 2 bases, with 15 bases lying between them. Germline V gene data show CDR1 as SEHNR and CDR2 as FQNEAQ (reference sequence). The CDR3 region has the DNA TGTGCCAGCAGCTCTTCAGGGTTTATTACTGGAAACACCATATATTTT. Residues: CASSSSGFITGNTIYF.

The chain has TRBV7-6 and TRBJ2-2; tentative D call: TRBD2 (6 bases). The CDR3 spans 17 residues. CDR1 and CDR2 (germline): SGHVS, FNYEAQ. V lost 1 base and J 9 bases, leaving 21 bases between the germline ends. CDR3 coding DNA: TGTGCCAGCAGCTTAGTTAGTAGCGGTCTTTATGGCCGGGAGCTGTTTTTT. Translation gives CASSLVSSGLYGRELFF.

The chain uses TRBV2 and TRBJ2-7, with 7 bases identical to TRBD1. The CDR3 runs 14 residues. Germline lookup yields CDR1 SNHLY and CDR2 FYNNEI. The V segment lost 7 bases and the J segment 3 bases; nucleotides outside the gene matches: 9. CDR3 region: CASNEGANLYEQYF. CDR3 DNA sequence: TGTGCCAGCAACGAGGGGGCTAACCTCTACGAGCAGTACTTC.